This TCR beta chain was obtained from a study of blood T cell repertoires in COVID-19. Background on the study: COVID-19 samples from acute and convalescent phases originated in the United States, Italy and Spain.

In the authors' workflow: Nucleated cell counts were estimated from reference gene primer amplification. TCRdb keeps only in-frame clones here, not all; method: immunoSEQ multiplex PCR. V and J calls and clone size are given by that table; D and trimming were obtained from the DNA. The data show hundreds of thousands of clones, with roughly 88% seen just once and about 15% held by the top ten. Living in about two dozen US areas, the participants were between roughly 18 and 95 years of age. Participants were placed into cohorts based on the clinical history they reported. Sequences were obtained from PBMCs or T cells enriched from blood (not recorded which). This clonotype was obtained from a woman aged 45-59 years with acute COVID-19.

CDR3 DNA: TGTGCCAGCACCCGCACAGAGGGTCATGAAAAACTGTTTTTT. Translating it yields CASTRTEGHEKLFF. V is TRBV9 and J is TRBJ1-4; the D is unclear. This CDR3 is built from 14 residues. The germline V and J ends were trimmed by 6 bases and 6 bases, with 15 bases remaining between them. In germline, CDR1 is SGDLS, CDR2 YYNGEE.